One sample yielded the 5 T cell receptor beta chains listed below, sequenced in a study of CD8 T cells in ankylosing spondylitis. TCRdb re-derived calls from the 5' RACE reads in MiXCR, one entry per CDR3 protein. The data contain about 150,000 distinct CDR3 sequences, 44% of them singletons. Sequenced input: synovial fluid, either unsorted or a sorted T cell fraction (not recorded which). Receptor source: a male donor with ankylosing spondylitis.

This clonotype was seen many times. This sequence joins TRBV20-1 and TRBJ1-4, with D possibly TRBD1 on 5 matching bases. Trimming removed 0 bases from V and 8 bases from J, with 16 bases in between. Germline V gene data show CDR1 as DFQATT and CDR2 as SNEGSKA (reference sequence). The length of the CDR3 is 15 residues. CDR3 residues: CSARDPLDIGEKLFF. The CDR3 DNA is TGCAGTGCTAGAGATCCTTTGGACATAGGAGAAAAACTGTTTTTT.

This clonotype was detected only a few times. The chain is built from TRBV12-3 or TRBV12-4 and TRBJ2-3, with 8 bases identical to TRBD2. This CDR3 region has 16 residues. After removal of 5 bases from V and 0 bases from J, the junction contained 7 bases not matched to a gene. CDR3 residues: CASSAPAGVSTDTQYF. CDR3 DNA: TGTGCCAGCAGTGCCCCAGCGGGGGTGAGCACAGATACGCAGTATTTT.

The table lists this clonotype with a count of one. The chain uses TRBV11-2 and TRBJ2-1; 7 bases match TRBD1. V lost 4 bases and J lost 4; bases outside the gene matches: 7. Germline V lookup: CDR1 SGHAT, CDR2 FQNNGV. This CDR3 spans 15 amino acids. The CDR3 is CASSSAGTEYNEQFF. CDR3 sequence (DNA): TGTGCCAGCAGCTCTGCCGGGACAGAATACAATGAGCAGTTCTTC.

The chain is built from TRBV20-1 and TRBJ2-2; D is unresolved. Germline CDR1 is DFQATT and CDR2 is SNEGSKA (reference sequence). This CDR3 is 13 amino acids long. Trimming removed 5 bases at V and 3 bases at J, with 10 bases between. Written as DNA, the CDR3 is TGCAGTGCTCTGGGCAGTTACACCGGGGAGCTGTTTTTT. Amino acids: CSALGSYTGELFF.

The chain carries TRBV20-1 and TRBJ1-5; possibly TRBD1 for D (5 bases). The ends were cut back, 1 base at V and 2 bases at J, with 18 bases in the middle. This CDR3 region has 17 residues. The V gene's germline CDR1 is DFQATT and CDR2 SNEGSKA (reference sequence). The CDR3 spells CSARVGGGGMGNQPQHF. The CDR3 region has the DNA TGCAGTGCTAGAGTTGGGGGTGGGGGAATGGGCAATCAGCCCCAGCATTTT.